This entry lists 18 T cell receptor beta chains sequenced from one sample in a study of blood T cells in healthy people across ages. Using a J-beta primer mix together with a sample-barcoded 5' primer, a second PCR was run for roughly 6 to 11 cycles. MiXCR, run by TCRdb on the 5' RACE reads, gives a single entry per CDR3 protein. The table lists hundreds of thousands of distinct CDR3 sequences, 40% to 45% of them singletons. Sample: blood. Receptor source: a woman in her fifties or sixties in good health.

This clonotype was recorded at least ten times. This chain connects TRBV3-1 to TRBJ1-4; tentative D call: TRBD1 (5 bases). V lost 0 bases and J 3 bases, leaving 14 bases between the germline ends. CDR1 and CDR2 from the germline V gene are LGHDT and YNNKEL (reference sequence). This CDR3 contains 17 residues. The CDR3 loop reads CASSQDSGGRSNEKLFF. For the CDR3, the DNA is TGTGCCAGCAGCCAAGATTCTGGGGGGAGATCTAATGAAAAACTGTTTTTT. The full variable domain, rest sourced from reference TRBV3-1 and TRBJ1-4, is DTAVSQTPKYLVTQMGNDKSIKCEQNLGHDTMYWYKQDSKKFLKIMFSYNNKELIINETVPNRFSPKSPDKAHLNLHINSLELGDSAVYFCASSQDSGGRSNEKLFFGSGTQLSVL.

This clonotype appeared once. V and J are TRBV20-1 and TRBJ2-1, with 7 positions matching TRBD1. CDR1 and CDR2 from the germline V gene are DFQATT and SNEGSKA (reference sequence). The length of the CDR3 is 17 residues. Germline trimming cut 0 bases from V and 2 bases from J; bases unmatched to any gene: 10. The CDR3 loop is CSARDHRGTFTYNEQFF. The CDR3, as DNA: TGCAGTGCTAGAGATCACAGGGGCACGTTTACCTACAATGAGCAGTTCTTC.

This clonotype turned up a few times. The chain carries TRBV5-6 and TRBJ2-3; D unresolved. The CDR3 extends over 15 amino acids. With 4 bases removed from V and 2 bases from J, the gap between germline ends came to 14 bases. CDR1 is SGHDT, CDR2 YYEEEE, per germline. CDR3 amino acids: CASSLVGSNTDTQYF. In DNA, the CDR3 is TGTGCCAGCAGCCTGGTCGGGTCTAACACAGATACGCAGTATTTT.

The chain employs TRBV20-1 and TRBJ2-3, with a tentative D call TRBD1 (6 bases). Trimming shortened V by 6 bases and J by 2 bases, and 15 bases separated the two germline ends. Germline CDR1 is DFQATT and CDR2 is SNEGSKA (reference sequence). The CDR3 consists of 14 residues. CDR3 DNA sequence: TGCAGTGCCAGGGGCCCCTCTACCACAGATACGCAGTATTTT. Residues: CSARGPSTTDTQYF.

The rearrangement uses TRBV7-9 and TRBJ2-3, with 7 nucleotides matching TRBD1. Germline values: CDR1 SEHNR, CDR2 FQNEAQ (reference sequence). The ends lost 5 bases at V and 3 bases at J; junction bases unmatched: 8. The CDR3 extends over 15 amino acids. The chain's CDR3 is CASSEGGRRTDTQYF. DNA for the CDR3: TGTGCCAGCAGCGAAGGGGGCCGGAGGACAGATACGCAGTATTTT.

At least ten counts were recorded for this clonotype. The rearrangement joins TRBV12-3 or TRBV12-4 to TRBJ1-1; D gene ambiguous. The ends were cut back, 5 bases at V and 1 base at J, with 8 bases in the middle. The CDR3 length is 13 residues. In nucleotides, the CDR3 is TGTGCCAGCAGTAAACTGACGAACACTGAAGCTTTCTTT. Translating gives CASSKLTNTEAFF.

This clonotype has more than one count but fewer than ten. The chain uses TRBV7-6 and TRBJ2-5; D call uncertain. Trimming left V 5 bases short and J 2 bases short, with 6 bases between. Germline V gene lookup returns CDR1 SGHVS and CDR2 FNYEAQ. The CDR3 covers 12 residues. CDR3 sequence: CASSPIQETQYF. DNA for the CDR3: TGTGCCAGCAGCCCGATACAAGAGACCCAGTACTTC.

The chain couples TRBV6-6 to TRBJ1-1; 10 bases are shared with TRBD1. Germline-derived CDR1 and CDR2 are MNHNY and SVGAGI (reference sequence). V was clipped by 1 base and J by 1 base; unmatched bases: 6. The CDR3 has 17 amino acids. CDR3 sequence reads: CASSYLPGQGPNTEAFF. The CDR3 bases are TGTGCCAGCAGTTACTTACCGGGACAGGGGCCGAACACTGAAGCTTTCTTT.

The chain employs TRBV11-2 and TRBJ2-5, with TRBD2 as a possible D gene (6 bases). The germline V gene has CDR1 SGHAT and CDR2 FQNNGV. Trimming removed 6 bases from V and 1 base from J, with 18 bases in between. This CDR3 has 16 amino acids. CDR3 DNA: TGTGCCAGCAGACCCAACCCGGGACTGACCCAAGAGACCCAGTACTTC. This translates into CASRPNPGLTQETQYF.

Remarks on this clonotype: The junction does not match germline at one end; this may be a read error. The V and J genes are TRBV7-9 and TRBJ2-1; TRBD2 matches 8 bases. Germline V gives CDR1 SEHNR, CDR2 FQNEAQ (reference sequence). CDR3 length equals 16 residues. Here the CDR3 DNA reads TGTGCCAGCAGCTTAGCGGGAGCGGGGGACCACAATGGGCAGTTCTTC. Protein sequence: CASSLAGAGDHNGQFF.

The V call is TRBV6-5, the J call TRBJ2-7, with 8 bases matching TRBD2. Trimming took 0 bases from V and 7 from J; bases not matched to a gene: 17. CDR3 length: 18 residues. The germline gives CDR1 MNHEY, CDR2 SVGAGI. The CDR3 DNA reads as TGTGCCAGCAGTTACTCCCCATCGGTAGCGGGGTTCTACAATGAGCAGTACTTC. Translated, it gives CASSYSPSVAGFYNEQYF.

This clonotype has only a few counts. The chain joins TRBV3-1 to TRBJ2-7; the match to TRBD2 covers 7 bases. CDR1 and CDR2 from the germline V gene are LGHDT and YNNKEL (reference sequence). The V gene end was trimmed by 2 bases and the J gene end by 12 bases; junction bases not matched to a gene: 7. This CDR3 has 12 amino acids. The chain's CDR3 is CASSQLREALYF. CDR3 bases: TGTGCCAGCAGCCAACTCCGGGAGGCCTTGTACTTC.

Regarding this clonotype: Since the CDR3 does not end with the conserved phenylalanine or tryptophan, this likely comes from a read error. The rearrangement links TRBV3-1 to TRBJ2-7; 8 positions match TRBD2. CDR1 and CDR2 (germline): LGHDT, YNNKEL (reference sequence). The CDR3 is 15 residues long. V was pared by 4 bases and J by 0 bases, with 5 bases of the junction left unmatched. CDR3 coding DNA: TGTGCCAGCAGCCTAAGCGGGAGTTACTCCTACGAGCAGTACTAC. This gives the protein CASSLSGSYSYEQYY.

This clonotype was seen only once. The CDR3 nucleotides read TGTGCCACCCTAGCGGGGTTGTCCTACAATGAGCAGTTCTTC. Protein sequence: CATLAGLSYNEQFF. The chain recombines TRBV10-3 with TRBJ2-1; 9 bases are shared with TRBD2. The CDR3 spans 14 residues. V was clipped by 10 bases and J by 1 base; unmatched bases: 5. Germline V gene sequence: CDR1 ENHRY, CDR2 SYGVKD.

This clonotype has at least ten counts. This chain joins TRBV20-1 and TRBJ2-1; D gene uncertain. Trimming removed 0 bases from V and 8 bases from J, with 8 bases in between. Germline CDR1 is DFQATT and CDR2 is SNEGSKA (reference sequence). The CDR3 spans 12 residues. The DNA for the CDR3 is TGCAGTGCTAGAGATAGAAGGGATGAGCAGTTCTTC. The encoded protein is CSARDRRDEQFF.

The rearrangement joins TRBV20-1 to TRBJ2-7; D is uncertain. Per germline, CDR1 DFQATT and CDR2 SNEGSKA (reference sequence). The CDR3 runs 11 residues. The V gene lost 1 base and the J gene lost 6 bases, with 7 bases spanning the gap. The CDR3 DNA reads TGCAGTGCTAGAGGAGTCTCCGAGCAGTACTTC. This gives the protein CSARGVSEQYF.

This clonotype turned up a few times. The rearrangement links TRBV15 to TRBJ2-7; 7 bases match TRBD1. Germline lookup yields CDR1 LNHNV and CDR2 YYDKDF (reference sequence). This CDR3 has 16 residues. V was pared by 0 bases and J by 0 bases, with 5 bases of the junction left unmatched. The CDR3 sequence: CATSRDLGQSSYEQYF. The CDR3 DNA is TGTGCCACCAGCAGAGATCTGGGACAGAGCTCCTACGAGCAGTACTTC.

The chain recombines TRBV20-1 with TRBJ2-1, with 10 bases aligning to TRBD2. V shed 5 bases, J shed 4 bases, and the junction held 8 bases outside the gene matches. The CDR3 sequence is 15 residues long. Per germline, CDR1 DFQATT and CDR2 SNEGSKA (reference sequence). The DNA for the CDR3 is TGCAGTGCTTATCATAGCGGGAGGCAATACAATGAGCAGTTCTTC. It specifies CSAYHSGRQYNEQFF.